The 27 T cell receptor beta chains reported below all come from one sample, sequenced in a study of human T cells and chemical hapten exposure. TCRdb re-called the RACE reads through MiXCR, storing one row per CDR3 protein. The table records roughly 360,000 distinct CDR3 sequences, more than 4.5% of them present only once. Time point of the sample: patch test 1, 2 weeks after DPC sensitization. Indicated treatment: therapeutic diphenylcyclopropenone sensitization with weekly scalp DPC. The material sequenced was whole blood, taken in connection with sensitization to the hapten diphenylcyclopropenone (DPC). The receptors come from a woman aged 45-59 years with alopecia areata. Some clones in this sample may be carry-over from other donors' samples.

The sample holds many counts of this clonotype. V and J are TRBV20-1 and TRBJ2-3; no clear D. In germline, CDR1 is DFQATT, CDR2 SNEGSKA (reference sequence). V lost 2 bases, J lost 1 base, and 10 bases lay in between. CDR3 length equals 14 residues. The CDR3 DNA follows: TGCAGTGCTAGAAGTAGCTGGGGCACAGATACGCAGTATTTT. It specifies CSARSSWGTDTQYF.

The sample holds many counts of this clonotype. This chain uses TRBV20-1 with TRBJ1-5; D is unresolved. The V end lost 3 bases, the J end lost 9 bases, and 12 bases lay between the germline ends. This CDR3 has 12 residues. Per germline, CDR1 DFQATT and CDR2 SNEGSKA (reference sequence). CDR3 in DNA: TGCAGTGCTAGTGACGGTGGGATGCCCCAGCATTTT. Protein sequence: CSASDGGMPQHF.

This clonotype was counted only a few times. The chain uses TRBV9 and TRBJ1-4; 7 bases are shared with TRBD1. The CDR3 extends over 15 amino acids. Germline CDR1 reads SGDLS; CDR2 reads YYNGEE. With 3 bases clipped from V and 4 bases from J, the junction kept 6 bases outside the gene matches. The CDR3 bases are TGTGCCAGCAGCGCACAGACAGGGAGTAATGAAAAACTGTTTTTT. Protein product: CASSAQTGSNEKLFF.

This sequence joins TRBV28 and TRBJ2-3; D call uncertain. V was cut by 4 bases and J by 7 bases, with 6 bases left in between. The CDR3 is 11 residues long. CDR1 MDHEN and CDR2 SYDVKM come from the germline V gene. The CDR3, as DNA: TGTGCCAGCAGTTCCGCCTATACGCAGTATTTT. Translation gives CASSSAYTQYF.

The chain carries TRBV5-1 and TRBJ2-1; TRBD1 aligns across 10 bases. The length of the CDR3 is 15 residues. Trimming removed 5 bases from V and 6 bases from J; junction bases left unmatched: 8. Germline V gene sequence: CDR1 SGHRS, CDR2 YFSETQ. Here the CDR3 reads CASSWGQGLGNEQFF. DNA for the CDR3: TGCGCCAGCAGTTGGGGACAGGGGCTAGGCAATGAGCAGTTCTTC.

In its sample, this clonotype was seen a few times. The V gene is TRBV2, the J gene TRBJ2-1, with D possibly being TRBD1 or TRBD2 (5 bases each). V lost 3 bases and J 4 bases, leaving 13 bases between the germline ends. The CDR3 has 15 residues. Germline lookup yields CDR1 SNHLY and CDR2 FYNNEI. The CDR3 loop reads CASSEIQGGYNEQFF. CDR3 nucleotides: TGTGCCAGCAGTGAGATCCAGGGCGGGTACAATGAGCAGTTCTTC.

In this sample, this clonotype turned up many times. J is TRBJ2-5 and V is TRBV15; maybe TRBD2 (5 bases). Germline V gene sequence: CDR1 LNHNV, CDR2 YYDKDF (reference sequence). The ends were cut back, 1 base at V and 5 bases at J, with 11 bases in the middle. This CDR3 comprises 14 residues. The CDR3 loop reads CATSRVGRRETQYF. Here the CDR3 DNA reads TGTGCCACCAGCAGAGTCGGCAGGAGGGAGACCCAGTACTTC.

This clonotype was counted at least ten times. V usage is TRBV11-2 and J usage is TRBJ2-3, with TRBD2 matching over 10 bases. The CDR3 loop spans 16 amino acids. Germline CDR1 is SGHAT and CDR2 is FQNNGV. The V segment lost 1 base and the J segment 4 bases; nucleotides outside the gene matches: 5. The CDR3 bases are TGTGCCAGCAGCTTAGCTAGCGGGAGAGCCCCAGATACGCAGTATTTT. This codes for CASSLASGRAPDTQYF.

This clonotype was seen many times. The J gene is TRBJ1-6, the V gene TRBV5-1; D unclear. The CDR3 has 16 residues. The germline CDR1 and CDR2 sequences are SGHRS and YFSETQ. Trimming removed 0 bases at V and 5 bases at J, with 12 bases between. The CDR3 nucleotides are TGCGCCAGCAGCTTGGAGTTCACAGACAATAATTCACCCCTCCACTTT. This sequence encodes CASSLEFTDNNSPLHF.

This clonotype has at least ten counts. Germline is not matched at one junction end, which may reflect a read error. The J gene is TRBJ2-1, the V gene TRBV12-3 or TRBV12-4, with 13 bases aligning to TRBD2. This CDR3 region has 14 residues. CDR3 DNA: TGTGCCAGCAGTTTTACTAGCGGGGGGGCCGCAATCGTCTTC. It yields the protein CASSFTSGGAAIVF.

A remark on this clonotype: A single base separates this from a much larger clone, so it may be a read error. As DNA, the CDR3 is TGTGCCAGCAGTCCCTCTGACAGGGTGGGATACACTGAAGCTTCCTTT. Encoded protein: CASSPSDRVGYTEASF. The chain is built from TRBV12-3 or TRBV12-4 and TRBJ1-1; 7 nucleotides match TRBD1. CDR3 length equals 16 residues.

This clonotype has a count of ten or more. The CDR3 region is CASSPSQNQPQHF. For the CDR3, the DNA is TGTGCCAGCTCACCGTCGCAGAATCAGCCCCAGCATTTT. The gene calls are TRBV18 and TRBJ1-5; the D is unclear. CDR3 length: 13 residues. V was trimmed by 3 bases and J by 4 bases, leaving 7 bases between them. CDR1 is KGHSH, CDR2 LQKENI, per germline.

There are a few counts of this clonotype. The rearrangement joins TRBV21-1 to TRBJ1-2. TRBV21-1 is marked as a pseudogene. CDR3 length: 15 residues. This chain's CDR3 is CASSKDGRESDGYTF. CDR3 sequence (DNA): TGTGCCAGCAGCAAAGATGGTAGGGAGAGCGATGGCTACACCTTC.

This clonotype has only a few counts. V and J are TRBV7-9 and TRBJ2-1; D may be TRBD1 (6 bases). V shed 4 bases and J shed 5 bases, with 15 bases lying between them. There are 15 residues in the CDR3. Per germline, CDR1 SEHNR and CDR2 FQNEAQ (reference sequence). This CDR3 reads CASSSKQGYHNEQFF. CDR3 bases: TGTGCCAGCAGCTCTAAACAGGGATACCACAATGAGCAGTTCTTC.

This clonotype showed up many times. J is TRBJ2-2 and V is TRBV18, with 9 bases fitting TRBD1. V trimming: 3 bases; J trimming: 4 bases; junction bases outside the gene matches: 6. From germline, CDR1 is KGHSH and CDR2 LQKENI. This CDR3 contains 16 residues. The DNA for the CDR3 is TGTGCCAGCTCACCTTCCGGGACAGGGACCACCGGGGAGCTGTTTTTT. Its translation: CASSPSGTGTTGELFF. Full variable domain (outside the CDR3, taken from reference TRBV18 and TRBJ2-2): NAGVMQNPRHLVRRRGQEARLRCSPMKGHSHVYWYRQLPEEGLKFMVYLQKENIIDESGMPKERFSAEFPKEGPSILRIQQVVRGDSAAYFCASSPSGTGTTGELFFGEGSRLTVL.

This clonotype was counted ten times or more. This sequence joins TRBV7-9 and TRBJ2-3, with D possibly matching TRBD1 (6 bases). The CDR3 runs 14 residues. Trimming stripped 3 bases from V and 1 base from J, with 8 bases between. Germline V gene lookup returns CDR1 SEHNR and CDR2 FQNEAQ (reference sequence). The CDR3 DNA follows: TGTGCCAGCAGCTTGGACAGCCGCACAGATACGCAGTATTTT. Translation gives CASSLDSRTDTQYF.

The rearrangement links TRBV2 to TRBJ1-1; D is uncertain. The CDR3 length is 14 residues. Germline V gene lookup returns CDR1 SNHLY and CDR2 FYNNEI. V lost 8 bases and J 4 bases, leaving 17 bases between the germline ends. CDR3 region: CASVISSLITEAFF. In DNA form, the CDR3 reads TGTGCCAGCGTGATATCCTCCTTGATCACTGAAGCTTTCTTT. Combining the CDR3 with reference TRBV2 and TRBJ1-1 gives the whole variable domain EPEVTQTPSHQVTQMGQEVILRCVPISNHLYFYWYRQILGQKVEFLVSFYNNEISEKSEIFDDQFSVERPDGSNFTLKIRSTKLEDSAMYFCASVISSLITEAFFGQGTRLTVV.

This clonotype was counted many times. The chain employs TRBV11-2 and TRBJ2-6, with a possible D match to TRBD1 (6 bases). Deletions cut 1 base from V and 0 bases from J, with 19 bases between. Germline CDR1 SGHAT, CDR2 FQNNGV. The CDR3 is made up of 20 amino acids. Here the CDR3 DNA reads TGTGCCAGCAGCTTAGGTCTGGGGGCGTACCTTACCTCTGGGGCCAACGTCCTGACTTTC. Protein: CASSLGLGAYLTSGANVLTF.

This clonotype was seen at least ten times. The chain employs TRBV29-1 and TRBJ2-7, with a tentative D call TRBD2 (6 bases). The CDR3 is 12 amino acids. V was clipped by 4 bases and J by 6 bases, with 13 bases between them. The germline CDR1 and CDR2 sequences are SQVTM and ANQGSEA. CDR3 in DNA: TGCAGCGTTGGGCGGGAAAGAGGCGAGCAGTACTTC. Translation: CSVGRERGEQYF.

This clonotype has a count of ten or more. The gene calls are TRBV6-5 and TRBJ2-2; 11 bases agree with TRBD2. V lost 4 bases, J lost 4 bases, and 5 bases stayed unmatched. CDR1 is MNHEY and CDR2 is SVGAGI in the germline V gene. The CDR3 is made up of 16 amino acids. CDR3 residues: CASSWRLAGSTGELFF. The CDR3, as DNA: TGTGCCAGCAGTTGGCGACTAGCGGGAAGCACCGGGGAGCTGTTTTTT.

There are many counts of this clonotype. DNA for the CDR3: TGTGCCAGCAGCCCCGGACTAGCGGAAACCCAACTGGTCACAGATACGCAGTATTTT. Translated: CASSPGLAETQLVTDTQYF. The gene calls are TRBV28 and TRBJ2-3; 10 bases line up with TRBD2. V shed 6 bases and J 2 bases; nucleotides not matched to a gene: 17. CDR1 is MDHEN, CDR2 SYDVKM, per germline. The CDR3 covers 19 residues.

Judged by abundance, this clonotype is medium-sized. CDR3 in amino acids: CASSLAGTEKLFF. The CDR3 DNA follows: TGTGCCAGCAGTTTGGCAGGGACGGAAAAACTGTTTTTT. The V call is TRBV12-3 or TRBV12-4, the J call TRBJ1-4; weak D call: TRBD1 (5 bases). The CDR3 runs 13 residues. V lost 3 bases, J lost 8 bases, and 10 bases lay in between.

This chain connects TRBV2 to TRBJ2-1; 7 bases match TRBD1. After removal of 8 bases from V and 9 bases from J, the junction contained 4 bases not matched to a gene. Per the germline V gene, CDR1 is SNHLY and CDR2 is FYNNEI. CDR3 length: 11 residues. The CDR3 loop is CASLRGSEQFF. DNA for the CDR3: TGTGCCAGCCTCAGGGGGAGTGAGCAGTTCTTC.

The table lists this clonotype with many counts. V and J are TRBV27 and TRBJ2-1, with 7 positions matching TRBD2. Germline loops: CDR1 MNHEY, CDR2 SMNVEV (reference sequence). This CDR3 has 13 residues. Trimming cost V 5 bases and J 6 bases; bases outside gene matches: 4. The CDR3 bases are TGTGCCAGCAGTCCGCGACTAGCCAATGAGCAGTTCTTC. It specifies CASSPRLANEQFF.

The chain has TRBV24-1 and TRBJ1-4, with D hard to call. Germline V CDR1 and CDR2: KGHDR, SFDVKD. This CDR3 spans 13 amino acids. V was clipped by 8 bases and J by 10 bases, with 16 bases between them. This chain's CDR3 is CATTTWTERKLFF. The CDR3 region has the DNA TGTGCCACCACCACCTGGACCGAGCGAAAACTGTTTTTT.

There are many counts of this clonotype. The chain joins TRBV30 to TRBJ2-7; 7 nucleotides align to TRBD2. CDR1 GTSNPN and CDR2 SVGIG come from the germline V gene (reference sequence). The CDR3 length is 13 residues. The junction had 5 bases not matched to a gene; V was cut back by 6 bases and J by 0 bases. The CDR3 region has the DNA TGTGCCTGCCTCAGGGACTACTCCTACGAGCAGTACTTC. This codes for CACLRDYSYEQYF. Full variable domain (outside the CDR3, taken from reference TRBV30 and TRBJ2-7): SQTIHQWPATLVQPVGSPLSLECTVEGTSNPNLYWYRQAAGRGLQLLFYSVGIGQISSEVPQNLSASRPQDRQFILSSKKLLLSDSGFYLCACLRDYSYEQYFGPGTRLTVT.

This clonotype occurred many times. The J gene is TRBJ2-4, the V gene TRBV9; TRBD2 matches 7 bases. With V trimmed by 3 bases and J by 9 bases, 15 bases remained unmatched. There are 16 residues in the CDR3. Germline V gene sequence: CDR1 SGDLS, CDR2 YYNGEE. For the CDR3, the DNA is TGTGCCAGCAGCGCAGCCGGGTCGTCGGGGGGTGGCATTCAGTACTTC. It encodes CASSAAGSSGGGIQYF.